This passage covers 27 T cell receptor beta chains from one sample sequenced in a study of PD-1 blockade in classical Hodgkin lymphoma. Method: immunoSEQ multiplex PCR; TCRdb's copy keeps in-frame clones and lacks some. This table has around 91,000 clones, about nine tenths appearing once. There was relapse after autologous stem cell transplantation in every patient, and there was variation in brentuximab vedotin exposure. Here the sequenced sample was peripheral blood mononuclear cells (PBMCs), taken at baseline. These receptors came from a human donor with classical Hodgkin lymphoma.

The genes are TRBV5-4 and TRBJ1-1, with a weak D call TRBD1 (6 bases). This CDR3 comprises 14 residues. V lost 4 bases to trimming and J lost 1 base, with 11 bases between them. Germline V gives CDR1 SGHNT, CDR2 YYREEE (reference sequence). CDR3 sequence: CASSTRQANTEAFF. The CDR3 DNA follows: TGTGCCAGCAGCACAAGACAGGCGAACACTGAAGCTTTCTTT.

The rearrangement joins TRBV2 to TRBJ1-5; 8 nucleotides line up with TRBD1. V dropped 0 bases and J dropped 2; count of bases not matched to a gene: 15. The CDR3 is 20 amino acids. Per germline, CDR1 SNHLY and CDR2 FYNNEI. The CDR3 sequence is CASSEAGGQGGDFGNQPQHF. For the CDR3, the DNA is TGTGCCAGCAGTGAAGCTGGCGGACAGGGCGGTGACTTCGGCAATCAGCCCCAGCATTTT.

The chain has TRBV15 and TRBJ2-5; no reliable D call. V lost 5 bases to trimming and J lost 5 bases, with 6 bases between them. The CDR3 spans 11 residues. The germline V gene encodes CDR1 LNHNV and CDR2 YYDKDF (reference sequence). The CDR3 reads CATSFGETQYF. The CDR3 coding sequence is TGTGCCACCAGCTTTGGGGAGACCCAGTACTTC.

The genes are TRBV7-6 and TRBJ2-5; D is possibly TRBD1 (6 bases). Germline V CDR1 and CDR2: SGHVS, FNYEAQ. V lost 5 bases and J lost 1, with 14 bases in between. The CDR3 sequence is 15 residues long. The CDR3 DNA reads as TGTGCCAGCAGCCCGGGACATACCCGCCAAGAGACCCAGTACTTC. It encodes CASSPGHTRQETQYF.

The chain combines TRBV7-2 with TRBJ2-5; D not certain. This CDR3 contains 12 residues. V lost 1 base and J lost 5, with 5 bases in between. Germline CDR1 reads SGHTA; CDR2 reads FQGNSA. CDR3 DNA: TGTGCCAGCAGCTTAGATTTTGAGACCCAGTACTTC. Translation gives CASSLDFETQYF.

This chain connects TRBV18 to TRBJ2-3; 7 nucleotides agree with TRBD2. CDR3 size: 15 residues. J gave up 4 bases and V 2 bases, and 6 bases lay outside the gene matches. Germline V gene lookup returns CDR1 KGHSH and CDR2 LQKENI. In nucleotides, the CDR3 is TGTGCCAGCTCACCAACCACTAGCGCTGCAGATACGCAGTATTTT. This sequence encodes CASSPTTSAADTQYF.

The V and J genes are TRBV5-1 and TRBJ1-4; 11 nucleotides match TRBD1. Trimming cost V 4 bases and J 5 bases; bases outside gene matches: 7. The germline V gene has CDR1 SGHRS and CDR2 YFSETQ. This CDR3 contains 16 residues. The CDR3 sequence: CASSIFGTGGNEKLFF. As DNA, the CDR3 is TGCGCCAGCAGCATCTTCGGGACAGGGGGAAATGAAAAACTGTTTTTT.

The chain employs TRBV4-1 and TRBJ2-7; D is unclear. This CDR3 contains 13 residues. V was pared by 3 bases and J by 1 base, with 7 bases between. Germline CDR1 reads MGHRA; CDR2 reads YSYEKL. CDR3 sequence (DNA): TGCGCCAGCAGCCAGGATGCGTCCTACGAGCAGTACTTC. Residues: CASSQDASYEQYF.

V is TRBV19 and J is TRBJ2-2; D could derive from TRBD1 or TRBD2 (6 bases each). Germline CDR1 reads LNHDA; CDR2 reads SQIVND (reference sequence). V gave up 3 bases and J gave up 6 bases, with 17 bases separating them. The CDR3 length is 16 residues. This chain's CDR3 is CASSMDGGRRSGELFF. Here the CDR3 DNA reads TGTGCCAGTAGTATGGATGGGGGGCGCAGATCCGGGGAGCTGTTTTTT.

The rearrangement uses TRBV6-6 and TRBJ2-7, with 10 bases identical to TRBD2. The CDR3 extends over 16 amino acids. The germline CDR1 and CDR2 sequences are MNHNY and SVGAGI (reference sequence). Trimming took 5 bases from V and 2 from J; bases not matched to a gene: 9. As DNA, the CDR3 is TGTGCCAGCAGTCACACTAAAGCGGGAGGGCCCTACGAGCAGTACTTC. It translates to CASSHTKAGGPYEQYF.

The J gene is TRBJ1-2, the V gene TRBV2; D may be TRBD1 (6 bases). Germline CDR1 and CDR2: SNHLY and FYNNEI. Trimming removed 7 bases at V and 4 bases at J, with 13 bases between. The CDR3 runs 13 residues. CDR3 nucleotides: TGTGCCAGCACCTCGGACAGATTCTATGGCTACACCTTC. The encoded protein is CASTSDRFYGYTF.

The chain is built from TRBV5-4 and TRBJ2-5; no firm D call. CDR1 SGHNT and CDR2 YYREEE come from the germline V gene (reference sequence). The CDR3 sequence is 14 residues long. The germline V and J ends were trimmed by 1 base and 1 base, with 8 bases remaining between them. In DNA, the CDR3 is TGTGCCAGCAGCTTGTTCACCCGCCAAGAGACCCAGTACTTC. This codes for CASSLFTRQETQYF.

The chain joins TRBV10-2 to TRBJ2-2; either TRBD1 or TRBD2 may supply D (5 bases each). Germline loops: CDR1 WSHSY, CDR2 SAAADI. V was clipped by 7 bases and J by 6 bases, with 6 bases between them. The CDR3 loop spans 11 amino acids. CDR3 DNA sequence: TGCGCCAGCAAGGGACCCGGGGAGCTGTTTTTT. It translates to CASKGPGELFF.

This chain's CDR3 is CASSFRPSGEQYF. The CDR3, as DNA: TGTGCCAGCAGCTTCAGGCCCTCAGGAGAGCAGTACTTC. This chain uses TRBV9 with TRBJ2-7, with D hard to call. The ends were cut back, 4 bases at V and 7 bases at J, with 15 bases in the middle. CDR1 and CDR2 (germline): SGDLS, YYNGEE. The CDR3 spans 13 residues.

This chain links TRBV30 with TRBJ2-5, with D hard to call. The V end lost 3 bases, the J end lost 4 bases, and 15 bases lay between the germline ends. The CDR3 extends over 14 amino acids. CDR1 is GTSNPN and CDR2 is SVGIG in the germline V gene (reference sequence). CDR3 in DNA: TGTGCCTGGAGACGACTGTCGCTTCTAGAGACCCAGTACTTC. It yields the protein CAWRRLSLLETQYF.

V is TRBV7-6 and J is TRBJ2-5; D is possibly TRBD1 or TRBD2 (6 bases each). V shed 5 bases and J shed 5 bases, with 15 bases lying between them. The length of the CDR3 is 14 residues. CDR1 and CDR2 from the germline V gene are SGHVS and FNYEAQ. CDR3 sequence reads: CASSRMTGGETQYF. Written as DNA, the CDR3 is TGTGCCAGCAGCCGCATGACAGGAGGGGAGACCCAGTACTTC. The variable domain in full, with the rest retrieved from reference TRBV7-6 and TRBJ2-5, is GAGVSQSPRYKVTKRGQDVALRCDPISGHVSLYWYRQALGQGPEFLTYFNYEAQQDKSGLPNDRFSAERPEGSISTLTIQRTEQRDSAMYRCASSRMTGGETQYFGPGTRLLVL.

This clone was seen once. This chain links TRBV4-3 with TRBJ2-5; 12 bases line up with TRBD2. The germline CDR1 and CDR2 sequences are LGHNA and YSLEER. J gave up 5 bases and V 0 bases, and 16 bases lay outside the gene matches. The CDR3 runs 20 residues. The CDR3 protein is CASSQDPVRAGTSGLETQYF. The CDR3 bases are TGCGCCAGCAGCCAAGATCCGGTTCGCGCCGGGACTAGCGGGTTGGAGACCCAGTACTTC.

The rearrangement links TRBV27 to TRBJ2-2, with TRBD2 matching 9 bases. The CDR3 is 16 residues long. Germline CDR1 and CDR2: MNHEY and SMNVEV (reference sequence). V lost 7 bases to trimming and J lost 5 bases; unmatched junction nucleotides: 11. The CDR3 here is CASMGGTSGRTGELFF. CDR3 DNA sequence: TGTGCCAGCATGGGCGGCACCAGCGGGAGGACCGGGGAGCTGTTTTTT.

The chain combines TRBV27 with TRBJ2-3, with a possible D match to TRBD1 (5 bases). V lost 0 bases to trimming and J lost 7 bases, with 11 bases between them. Germline V gene lookup returns CDR1 MNHEY and CDR2 SMNVEV (reference sequence). This CDR3 has 14 residues. The CDR3 protein is CASSLSRGTNTQYF. The CDR3 region has the DNA TGTGCCAGCAGTTTATCAAGGGGTACAAATACGCAGTATTTT.

J is TRBJ2-7 and V is TRBV5-4; D may be TRBD1 (6 bases). The CDR3 runs 12 residues. Trimming removed 4 bases at V and 4 bases at J, with 9 bases between. In germline, CDR1 is SGHNT, CDR2 YYREEE (reference sequence). The CDR3 sequence: CASSPQGYEQYF. CDR3 bases: TGTGCCAGCAGCCCACAGGGTTACGAGCAGTACTTC.

The chain employs TRBV7-9 and TRBJ2-4; TRBD1 is a possible D gene (6 bases). The V gene lost 0 bases and the J gene lost 0 bases, with 9 bases spanning the gap. The CDR3 has 16 amino acids. Looked up from germline, CDR1 is SEHNR and CDR2 is FQNEAQ (reference sequence). The CDR3 here is CASSLAGALAKNIQYF. The CDR3 nucleotides are TGTGCCAGCAGCTTAGCGGGGGCCTTAGCCAAAAACATTCAGTACTTC. The whole variable domain, remainder taken from reference TRBV7-9 and TRBJ2-4, is DTGVSQNPRHKITKRGQNVTFRCDPISEHNRLYWYRQTLGQGPEFLTYFQNEAQLEKSRLLSDRFSAERPKGSFSTLEIQRTEQGDSAMYLCASSLAGALAKNIQYFGAGTRLSVL.

This rearrangement joins TRBV6-5 to TRBJ2-1, with TRBD2 identical over 10 bases. The CDR3 loop spans 15 amino acids. Per germline, CDR1 MNHEY and CDR2 SVGAGI. The V gene end was trimmed by 0 bases and the J gene end by 9 bases; junction bases not matched to a gene: 5. CDR3 sequence reads: CASSYSPSGSTEQFF. The CDR3 DNA follows: TGTGCCAGCAGTTACTCGCCTAGCGGGAGTACTGAGCAGTTCTTC.

The rearrangement links TRBV4-2 to TRBJ2-1; 8 bases fit TRBD2. This CDR3 has 18 residues. Germline trimming cut 2 bases from V and 0 bases from J; bases unmatched to any gene: 9. Looked up from germline, CDR1 is LGHNA and CDR2 is YNFKEQ. This CDR3 reads CASSQSLRGGSSYNEQFF. CDR3 in DNA: TGTGCCAGCAGCCAATCCCTCCGGGGGGGTAGCTCCTACAATGAGCAGTTCTTC.

CDR3 DNA sequence: TGTGCCATCAGTGCAAATGGGGGCGCGGGCACTGAAGCTTTCTTT. Translation: CAISANGGAGTEAFF. The chain combines TRBV10-3 with TRBJ1-1; D perhaps matches TRBD1 (6 bases). Between the trimmed V and J ends, which lost 4 bases and 4 bases, there was a span of 16 bases. CDR3 size: 15 residues. Looked up from germline, CDR1 is ENHRY and CDR2 is SYGVKD.

V is TRBV5-6 and J is TRBJ2-5; 13 bases map to TRBD2. CDR3 length: 15 residues. Losses at the gene ends were 4 bases for V and 5 bases for J; bases not matched to a gene: 5. Germline V gene sequence: CDR1 SGHDT, CDR2 YYEEEE. CDR3 nucleotide sequence: TGTGCCAGCAGCGAGGGACTAGCGGGACAGGAGACCCAGTACTTC. It is translated as CASSEGLAGQETQYF.

The chain couples TRBV9 to TRBJ1-3; D remains ambiguous. The length of the CDR3 is 15 residues. V lost 4 bases and J lost 0, with 11 bases in between. Germline assignment: CDR1 SGDLS and CDR2 YYNGEE. The CDR3 coding sequence is TGTGCCAGCAGCCACTATTCAGGCTCTGGAAACACCATATATTTT. Translated: CASSHYSGSGNTIYF.

The chain employs TRBV5-1 and TRBJ2-5; D is undetermined. This CDR3 comprises 14 residues. In germline, CDR1 is SGHRS, CDR2 YFSETQ. Trimming took 3 bases from V and 4 from J, leaving 13 bases between them. The CDR3 DNA follows: TGCGCCAGCAGCTCCAGGAAGGGTACAGAGACCCAGTACTTC. This sequence encodes CASSSRKGTETQYF.